The 20 T cell receptor beta chains listed next were all sequenced from one sample in a study of T cells expressing NK-cell markers. Each CDR3 protein gets one entry in TCRdb, which reprocessed the 5' RACE reads and gives no DNA. The sample includes about 400,000 distinct CDR3 sequences. The sequenced sample consisted of blood T cells: a sorted CD56 or NKG2C T cell subset, CD4+ or CD8+ T cells, or bulk PBMC T cells (not recorded which). These receptors came from a woman in her 50s in good health.

The chain carries TRBV5-1 and TRBJ1-1; TCRdb picks TRBD1, but there is no DNA to check that call. The CDR3 runs to 13 residues. Germline V gives CDR1 SGHRS, CDR2 YFSETQ. The CDR3 sequence: CASTNREARKAFF.

This rearrangement joins TRBV20-1 to TRBJ1-2. The germline V gene encodes CDR1 DFQATT and CDR2 SNEGSKA (reference sequence). The CDR3 is 15 amino acids. CDR3 amino acids: CSARDGTRANYGYTF.

The chain is built from TRBV6-1 and TRBJ2-1; TCRdb gives TRBD1 as the D gene, but with no DNA this cannot be confirmed. From germline, CDR1 is MNHNS and CDR2 SASEGT. The CDR3 loop spans 14 amino acids. The CDR3 loop is CASSEGQGWNEQFF.

The chain carries TRBV12-3 or TRBV12-4 and TRBJ2-1; TCRdb selects TRBD1, and the lack of DNA leaves this call unchecked. This CDR3 comprises 14 residues. CDR3 amino acids: CASSGHSTRGEQFF.

This chain links TRBV7-9 with TRBJ2-7. Germline CDR1 reads SEHNR; CDR2 reads FQNEAQ (reference sequence). This CDR3 spans 15 amino acids. The CDR3 reads CASSQHGGVSYEQYF.

The genes are TRBV7-9 and TRBJ2-1; the D call of TRBD2 rests on TCRdb alone, since no DNA is present to check it. The length of the CDR3 is 18 residues. The germline gives CDR1 SEHNR, CDR2 FQNEAQ (reference sequence). CDR3 protein: CASSLGALAGLSYNEQFF.

The V call is TRBV12-3 or TRBV12-4, the J call TRBJ1-1. The CDR3 runs 13 residues. CDR3 amino acids: CASSLGRAGGAFF.

The rearrangement joins TRBV14 to TRBJ2-7; the D gene TCRdb calls, TRBD1, cannot be checked with no DNA. This CDR3 contains 15 residues. Looked up from germline, CDR1 is SGHDN and CDR2 is FVKESK. The CDR3 is CASSQRGQLAYEQYF.

J is TRBJ1-1 and V is TRBV14; TCRdb indicates TRBD1, and absent DNA this call remains unverified. The CDR3 runs to 13 residues. CDR1 is SGHDN and CDR2 is FVKESK in the germline V gene. This CDR3 reads CASSTSIVGGAFF.

V usage is TRBV20-1 and J usage is TRBJ1-2; there is no DNA to check the TCRdb D call of TRBD1. CDR3 size: 18 residues. Germline V lookup: CDR1 DFQATT, CDR2 SNEGSKA (reference sequence). The CDR3 loop reads CSARAWRGQGDTNYGYTF.

The CDR3 protein is CASSPSGRNEQFF. The chain has TRBV7-9 and TRBJ2-1. Germline V gene data show CDR1 as SEHNR and CDR2 as FQNEAQ (reference sequence). The CDR3 has 13 residues.

This chain links TRBV20-1 with TRBJ2-3; TCRdb lists TRBD1, though no DNA is available to test this call. From germline, CDR1 is DFQATT and CDR2 SNEGSKA (reference sequence). This CDR3 has 14 residues. CDR3 sequence reads: CSANPRDRRDTQYF.

V gene TRBV6-5 combines with J gene TRBJ2-5; the TCRdb D gene call, TRBD2, has no DNA to confirm it. The CDR3 consists of 13 residues. The germline CDR1 and CDR2 sequences are MNHEY and SVGAGI. Here the CDR3 reads CASRGPIPETQYF.

This CDR3 reads CASSFAERGNEQFF. V and J are TRBV5-1 and TRBJ2-1; TCRdb selects TRBD1, and the lack of DNA leaves this call unchecked. CDR1 and CDR2 from the germline V gene are SGHRS and YFSETQ. The CDR3 runs 14 residues. Supplemented by reference TRBV5-1 and TRBJ2-1, the full variable domain reads KAGVTQTPRYLIKTRGQQVTLSCSPISGHRSVSWYQQTPGQGLQFLFEYFSETQRNKGNFPGRFSGRQFSNSRSEMNVSTLELGDSALYLCASSFAERGNEQFFGPGTRLTVL.

The chain combines TRBV27 with TRBJ2-1; TCRdb outputs TRBD2, but without DNA this stays unchecked. Per the germline V gene, CDR1 is MNHEY and CDR2 is SMNVEV (reference sequence). The CDR3 sequence is 16 residues long. The chain's CDR3 is CASSPLGLAGPNEQFF.

The chain couples TRBV19 to TRBJ1-5; TCRdb selects TRBD1, and the lack of DNA leaves this call unchecked. The CDR3 totals 15 residues. The germline gives CDR1 LNHDA, CDR2 SQIVND (reference sequence). CDR3 sequence: CASSTYRGPNQPQHF.

This chain connects TRBV7-6 to TRBJ2-3; TCRdb's assignment of TRBD1 cannot be checked, as there is no DNA. Germline CDR1 reads SGHVS; CDR2 reads FNYEAQ. The CDR3 is 11 amino acids. The CDR3 reads CASSPGYLQYF.

The gene calls are TRBV5-6 and TRBJ1-4. The length of the CDR3 is 13 residues. Looked up from germline, CDR1 is SGHDT and CDR2 is YYEEEE. The CDR3: CASSPFPNEKLFF. The full variable domain, completed using reference TRBV5-6 and TRBJ1-4, is DAGVTQSPTHLIKTRGQQVTLRCSPKSGHDTVSWYQQALGQGPQFIFQYYEEEERQRGNFPDRFSGHQFPNYSSELNVNALLLGDSALYLCASSPFPNEKLFFGSGTQLSVL.

The chain employs TRBV12-3 or TRBV12-4 and TRBJ1-6; checking the TCRdb D call of TRBD1 is not possible without DNA. CDR3 length: 16 residues. CDR3 loop: CASSLTSGQRNSPLHF.

V gene TRBV25-1 combines with J gene TRBJ2-1. The CDR3 has 16 amino acids. The V gene's germline CDR1 is MGHDK and CDR2 SYGVNS. The CDR3 loop is CASSDLSLGNGNEQFF.